This T cell receptor (beta chain) was documented in a study of shared clonotypes between healthy human individuals. A note on this clone: Antigen specificity is unknown.

Study-wide results and limits: On the whole, naive subsets had larger estimated richness than memory subsets had.

Method: immunoSEQ multiplex PCR; TCRdb's copy keeps in-frame clones and lacks some. The data show about 2 million clones, with approximately 95% seen just once and under 0.15% held by the top ten. Germline V gene sequence: CDR1 MNHEY, CDR2 SVGAGI. V lost 8 bases and J 5 bases, leaving 18 bases between the germline ends. This CDR3 is built from 15 residues. This sequence joins TRBV6-5 and TRBJ2-2, with D possibly TRBD2 on 6 matching bases. This TCR came from a man in his late teens or twenties in good health. Material: naive CD4+ T cells sorted from blood. The subset denotes: CD45RA+ positively selected. For the CDR3, the DNA is TGTGCCAGCGGGAGCAGCACCCGGGGGACCGGGGAGCTGTTTTTT. Its translation is CASGSSTRGTGELFF.